A single sample is the source of the 17 T cell receptor beta chains below, sequenced in a study of blood T cell repertoires in COVID-19. Profiled with immunoSEQ multiplex PCR; TCRdb holds only in-frame clones, not every one. Among under 450,000 clones listed, roughly four fifths were seen once. Sequenced input: peripheral blood. The receptors were sampled from a human donor with acute or convalescent COVID-19. The donor label of this sample is uncertain.

This chain joins TRBV7-8 and TRBJ1-1; possibly TRBD1 for D (5 bases). V dropped 6 bases and J dropped 0 bases, with 11 bases sitting between them. Germline V gene lookup returns CDR1 SGHVS and CDR2 FQNEAQ. This CDR3 spans 14 amino acids. The CDR3 protein is CASRQGLMNTEAFF. CDR3 DNA sequence: TGTGCCAGCAGGCAGGGACTAATGAACACTGAAGCTTTCTTT. Looking up the rest from reference TRBV7-8 and TRBJ1-1 gives the full variable domain: GAGVSQSPRYKVAKRGQDVALRCDPISGHVSLFWYQQALGQGPEFLTYFQNEAQLDKSGLPSDRFFAERPEGSVSTLKIQRTQQEDSAVYLCASRQGLMNTEAFFGQGTRLTVV.

V is TRBV3-1 (or the pseudogene TRBV3-2) and J is TRBJ2-6, with D tentatively TRBD1 (7 bases). In germline, CDR1 is LGHDT, CDR2 YNNKEL (reference sequence). The CDR3 contains 18 residues. V was clipped by 0 bases and J by 0 bases, with 12 bases between them. Here the CDR3 DNA reads TGTGCCAGCAGCCAAGAGCGGGACAGAGCCTCTGGGGCCAACGTCCTGACTTTC. It translates to CASSQERDRASGANVLTF.

The chain employs TRBV11-2 and TRBJ2-3, with 7 bases lining up with TRBD1. In germline, CDR1 is SGHAT, CDR2 FQNNGV. The CDR3 sequence is 15 residues long. With V trimmed by 3 bases and J by 0 bases, 3 bases remained unmatched. The CDR3 loop reads CASSFRGPSTDTQYF. In nucleotides, the CDR3 is TGTGCCAGCAGCTTTAGGGGGCCTAGCACAGATACGCAGTATTTT.

The chain recombines TRBV5-1 with TRBJ2-3, with a possible D match to TRBD2 (5 bases). Trimming pared 4 bases from V and 2 bases from J, leaving 11 bases between. Germline-derived CDR1 and CDR2 are SGHRS and YFSETQ. The CDR3 totals 14 residues. CDR3 bases: TGCGCCAGCAGCCCAGCAGCGGCCACAGATACGCAGTATTTT. It specifies CASSPAAATDTQYF.

The rearrangement links TRBV30 to TRBJ1-4; the D is unclear. The CDR3 runs to 14 residues. Germline V lookup: CDR1 GTSNPN, CDR2 SVGIG (reference sequence). V shed 1 base and J shed 0 bases, with 6 bases lying between them. Here the CDR3 reads CAWSASSTNEKLFF. The CDR3 DNA reads as TGTGCCTGGAGTGCGAGCTCAACTAATGAAAAACTGTTTTTT. Full variable domain (rest looked up from reference TRBV30 and TRBJ1-4): SQTIHQWPATLVQPVGSPLSLECTVEGTSNPNLYWYRQAAGRGLQLLFYSVGIGQISSEVPQNLSASRPQDRQFILSSKKLLLSDSGFYLCAWSASSTNEKLFFGSGTQLSVL.

This clone was found once. V and J are TRBV10-2 and TRBJ1-2, with 10 positions matching TRBD1. J was trimmed by 4 bases and V by 6 bases; bases with no gene match: 5. This CDR3 comprises 14 residues. The germline gives CDR1 WSHSY, CDR2 SAAADI. In nucleotides, the CDR3 is TGCGCCAGCAGCGGGACAGGGGCGGCCTATGGCTACACCTTC. Translating it yields CASSGTGAAYGYTF.

The rearrangement joins TRBV5-1 to TRBJ1-2, with no clear D. Germline V lookup: CDR1 SGHRS, CDR2 YFSETQ. CDR3 length: 15 amino acids. Between the trimmed V and J ends, which lost 7 bases and 0 bases, there was a span of 16 bases. CDR3 sequence reads: CASSNRETSNYGYTF. The CDR3 DNA reads as TGCGCCAGCTCAAACCGGGAGACTTCTAACTATGGCTACACCTTC.

As for this clone: The sample has other DNA sequences that encode this CDR3 too. V usage is TRBV29-1 and J usage is TRBJ2-7, with 8 bases aligning to TRBD1. V dropped 6 bases and J dropped 0; count of bases not matched to a gene: 1. CDR3 length equals 12 residues. The germline V gene encodes CDR1 SQVTM and CDR2 ANQGSEA. In DNA, the CDR3 is TGCAGCGTCGGACAGGGCTCCTACGAGCAGTACTTC. Protein sequence: CSVGQGSYEQYF.

V is TRBV27 and J is TRBJ2-1; 14 nucleotides match TRBD2. The CDR3 sequence is 15 residues long. In germline, CDR1 is MNHEY, CDR2 SMNVEV (reference sequence). V was clipped by 4 bases and J by 7 bases; unmatched bases: 3. The chain's CDR3 is CASSSRLAGGNEQFF. DNA of the CDR3: TGTGCCAGCAGTTCCCGACTAGCGGGAGGGAATGAGCAGTTCTTC.

V usage is TRBV19 and J usage is TRBJ2-7; D is uncertain. The CDR3 runs 14 residues. The ends were cut back, 8 bases at V and 2 bases at J, with 16 bases in the middle. Germline values: CDR1 LNHDA, CDR2 SQIVND (reference sequence). CDR3 residues: CASSRNAETYEQYF. Written as DNA, the CDR3 is TGTGCCAGTTCCCGAAATGCGGAAACCTACGAGCAGTACTTC.

The CDR3 loop reads CSVALGGNTEAFF. CDR3 in DNA: TGCAGCGTCGCCCTCGGCGGGAACACTGAAGCTTTCTTT. The gene calls are TRBV29-1 and TRBJ1-1; D not certain. CDR3 length equals 13 residues. Per the germline V gene, CDR1 is SQVTM and CDR2 is ANQGSEA. V lost 6 bases and J lost 1, with 12 bases in between.

This clone was seen only once. The chain recombines TRBV5-5 with TRBJ2-2; D remains unclear. Germline assignment: CDR1 SGHKS and CDR2 YYEKEE (reference sequence). The CDR3 extends over 15 amino acids. V lost 1 base to trimming and J lost 10 bases, with 17 bases between them. This CDR3 is CASSLFTSRLEELFF. The CDR3 DNA reads TGTGCCAGCAGCTTGTTTACTTCCAGGCTCGAGGAGCTGTTTTTT.

V gene TRBV30 combines with J gene TRBJ1-1; perhaps TRBD1 as D (5 bases). The CDR3 is 13 residues long. Trimming left V 0 bases short and J 8 bases short, with 13 bases between. Germline V gene data show CDR1 as GTSNPN and CDR2 as SVGIG (reference sequence). The chain's CDR3 is CAWSVGVTLEAFF. DNA of the CDR3: TGTGCCTGGAGTGTAGGGGTTACCTTGGAAGCTTTCTTT.

V usage is TRBV6-5 and J usage is TRBJ1-2; D gene uncertain. With 4 bases removed from V and 8 bases from J, the gap between germline ends came to 8 bases. The CDR3 loop spans 11 amino acids. Germline V gene sequence: CDR1 MNHEY, CDR2 SVGAGI. The CDR3 bases are TGTGCCAGCAGTTTCCGCGGGGGCTACACCTTC. Amino acid sequence: CASSFRGGYTF.

The chain carries TRBV9 and TRBJ2-1; 11 bases map to TRBD2. The trim removed 1 base at V and 9 bases at J, leaving 12 bases unmatched. CDR1 is SGDLS and CDR2 is YYNGEE in the germline V gene. The CDR3 contains 17 residues. CDR3 sequence (DNA): TGTGCCAGCAGCGTAAGGATAGCGGGAGGGCCAAGGTGTGAGCAGTTCTTC. Amino acids: CASSVRIAGGPRCEQFF. The whole variable domain, remainder taken from reference TRBV9 and TRBJ2-1, is DSGVTQTPKHLITATGQRVTLRCSPRSGDLSVYWYQQSLDQGLQFLIQYYNGEERAKGNILERFSAQQFPDLHSELNLSSLELGDSALYFCASSVRIAGGPRCEQFFGPGTRLTVL.

This clone appeared a few times. The V call is TRBV30, the J call TRBJ1-5; D gene uncertain. CDR3 length: 14 residues. Between the trimmed V and J ends, which lost 2 bases and 3 bases, there was a span of 11 bases. The germline V gene has CDR1 GTSNPN and CDR2 SVGIG (reference sequence). The CDR3 nucleotides read TGTGCCTGGAGTAGCTCAAACCACAATCAGCCCCAGCATTTT. The encoded protein is CAWSSSNHNQPQHF.

The rearrangement uses TRBV30 and TRBJ2-7; 7 bases map to TRBD2. The CDR3 sequence is 16 residues long. Germline V gene data show CDR1 as GTSNPN and CDR2 as SVGIG (reference sequence). With V trimmed by 2 bases and J by 0 bases, 10 bases remained unmatched. The CDR3 spells CAWSTPGGSPSYEQYF. The CDR3 DNA follows: TGTGCCTGGAGTACCCCAGGCGGGAGCCCCTCCTACGAGCAGTACTTC.